These 13 T cell receptor beta chains were sequenced from one sample in a study of cytomegalovirus exposure and HLA in healthy donors. Researchers ran the PCR with 60 Vbeta and 13 Jbeta primers. Profiled with immunoSEQ multiplex PCR; TCRdb holds only in-frame clones, not every one. The sample has 90,000 to 130,000 clones; roughly 66% are singletons. Sequenced: PBMCs. Source of these receptors: a woman aged 25 to 39 in good health and CMV-seronegative.

The rearrangement links TRBV14 to TRBJ2-6; D gene unclear. The V and J ends lost 3 bases and 0 bases respectively, with 9 bases between them. CDR3 length: 16 residues. CDR1 and CDR2 (germline): SGHDN, FVKESK. In nucleotides, the CDR3 is TGTGCCAGCAGCCATCTACAGAGCTCTGGGGCCAACGTCCTGACTTTC. It specifies CASSHLQSSGANVLTF. Based on the CDR3 plus reference TRBV14 and TRBJ2-6, the full variable domain is EAGVTQFPSHSVIEKGQTVTLRCDPISGHDNLYWYRRVMGKEIKFLLHFVKESKQDESGMPNNRFLAERTGGTYSTLKVQPAELEDSGVYFCASSHLQSSGANVLTFGAGSRLTVL.

This clone was picked up a small number of times. The gene calls are TRBV6-4 and TRBJ2-3; TRBD2 agrees at 9 bases. The CDR3 contains 15 residues. Trimming at V came to 4 bases and at J to 6 bases, leaving 8 bases not matched to a gene. Germline V gene data show CDR1 as MRHNA and CDR2 as SNTAGT. The CDR3 DNA is TGTGCCAGCAGTGGGGTAGCGGGAGATTCTGATACGCAGTATTTT. As protein: CASSGVAGDSDTQYF.

This clone was recorded only once. The J gene is TRBJ1-6, the V gene TRBV28; D may be TRBD1 (5 bases). Germline CDR1 reads MDHEN; CDR2 reads SYDVKM. V was trimmed by 4 bases and J by 9 bases, leaving 19 bases between them. The CDR3 sequence is 16 residues long. Written as DNA, the CDR3 is TGTGCCAGCAGTTCCCCCGTGGACATTGTAGGTTCACCCCTCCACTTT. Translated, it gives CASSSPVDIVGSPLHF.

This clone was seen ten or more times. The chain is built from TRBV6-1 and TRBJ2-3; TRBD2 matches 11 bases. Unmatched junction bases numbered 10, after V lost 3 bases and J lost 2 bases. Germline values: CDR1 MNHNS, CDR2 SASEGT. The CDR3 is made up of 18 amino acids. In nucleotides, the CDR3 is TGTGCCAGCAGTGACGCCTGGCTAGCGGGAGGTGCCACAGATACGCAGTATTTT. Its translation is CASSDAWLAGGATDTQYF.

The rearrangement joins TRBV19 to TRBJ2-2; 9 bases agree with TRBD1. The V and J ends lost 10 bases and 1 base, in that order; junction bases with no gene match: 4. This CDR3 region has 14 residues. CDR1 is LNHDA, CDR2 SQIVND, per germline (reference sequence). The CDR3 reads CATRTGVNTGELFF. DNA for the CDR3: TGTGCCACGCGGACAGGGGTGAACACCGGGGAGCTGTTTTTT.

The V and J genes are TRBV28 and TRBJ2-2; weak D call: TRBD1 (5 bases). Germline V CDR1 and CDR2: MDHEN, SYDVKM. Trimming removed 3 bases from V and 6 bases from J, with 14 bases in between. The CDR3 is made up of 15 amino acids. CDR3 nucleotide sequence: TGTGCCAGCAGTTTCGGCAGGGTGAGATCCGGGGAGCTGTTTTTT. Translated, it gives CASSFGRVRSGELFF.

This clone was observed once. The chain recombines TRBV15 with TRBJ1-5; 10 positions match TRBD1. Germline V CDR1 and CDR2: LNHNV, YYDKDF (reference sequence). J lost 0 bases, V lost 3 bases, and 2 bases had no gene match. The length of the CDR3 is 16 residues. The CDR3, as DNA: TGTGCCACCAGCAGTGACAGGGGGCCTAGCAATCAGCCCCAGCATTTT. It is translated as CATSSDRGPSNQPQHF.

The CDR3 reads CASSKVAGGPRNEQFF. In DNA form, the CDR3 reads TGTGCCAGCAGTAAAGTAGCGGGAGGGCCGCGCAATGAGCAGTTCTTC. V usage is TRBV28 and J usage is TRBJ2-1; 11 bases line up with TRBD2. From germline, CDR1 is MDHEN and CDR2 SYDVKM. V lost 5 bases and J lost 6; bases outside the gene matches: 9. The CDR3 is 16 residues long.

This chain links TRBV29-1 with TRBJ2-7; the D is unclear. CDR1 is SQVTM and CDR2 is ANQGSEA in the germline V gene. This CDR3 is 13 amino acids long. Between the trimmed V and J ends, which lost 7 bases and 1 base, there was a span of 14 bases. The CDR3 DNA reads TGCAGCGCAACCAGCGACCGATCCTACGAGCAGTACTTC. Translated: CSATSDRSYEQYF.

The rearrangement uses TRBV15 and TRBJ1-4, with a weak D call TRBD1 (5 bases). The germline V and J ends were trimmed by 1 base and 7 bases, with 13 bases remaining between them. The germline CDR1 and CDR2 sequences are LNHNV and YYDKDF (reference sequence). The CDR3 consists of 15 residues. CDR3 residues: CATSRGGREGEKLFF. As DNA, the CDR3 is TGTGCCACCAGCAGAGGGGGGAGGGAAGGTGAAAAACTGTTTTTT.

This chain joins TRBV6-5 and TRBJ1-4; 8 bases match TRBD1. V lost 4 bases to trimming and J lost 6 bases; unmatched junction nucleotides: 7. Per the germline V gene, CDR1 is MNHEY and CDR2 is SVGAGI. This CDR3 is built from 15 residues. The CDR3 loop reads CASSSSQGEYEKLFF. As DNA, the CDR3 is TGTGCCAGCAGTTCATCACAGGGGGAGTATGAAAAACTGTTTTTT.

The J gene is TRBJ2-7, the V gene TRBV28; D is perhaps TRBD1 (6 bases). The CDR3 length is 15 residues. CDR1 and CDR2 (germline): MDHEN, SYDVKM. Trimming removed 3 bases from V and 2 bases from J, with 14 bases in between. CDR3 coding DNA: TGTGCCAGCAGTTTTGGGGGCTCAGGGACCTACGAGCAGTACTTC. This gives the protein CASSFGGSGTYEQYF. Filled out from reference TRBV28 and TRBJ2-7, the complete variable domain reads DVKVTQSSRYLVKRTGEKVFLECVQDMDHENMFWYRQDPGLGLRLIYFSYDVKMKEKGDIPEGYSVSREKKERFSLILESASTNQTSMYLCASSFGGSGTYEQYFGPGTRLTVT.

A few counts support this clone. The V gene is TRBV2, the J gene TRBJ2-2; D is undetermined. V shed 5 bases and J shed 3 bases, with 7 bases lying between them. The CDR3 is 13 amino acids. CDR1 and CDR2 from the germline V gene are SNHLY and FYNNEI. CDR3 bases: TGTGCCAGCAGTTCGGAGTACACCGGGGAGCTGTTTTTT. Protein: CASSSEYTGELFF.